The 14 T cell receptor beta chains below come from one sample, sequenced in a study of blood T cell repertoires in COVID-19. Produced via immunoSEQ multiplex PCR; TCRdb's table is partial and in-frame only. In the table there are 200,000 to 300,000 clones, approximately 88% of which are singletons. The sequenced sample consisted of PBMCs or T cells enriched from blood (not recorded which). The receptors stem from a woman aged 40-49 years with acute COVID-19.

J is TRBJ1-5 and V is TRBV19, with 8 bases that match TRBD1. This CDR3 has 15 amino acids. V gave up 4 bases and J gave up 6 bases; unmatched junction bases: 8. Germline CDR1 and CDR2: LNHDA and SQIVND (reference sequence). The DNA of the CDR3 is TGTGCCAGTAGTACCCTAGGACAGGGTGGTCAGCCCCAGCATTTT. Translating it yields CASSTLGQGGQPQHF.

V gene TRBV19 combines with J gene TRBJ1-4; 7 bases align to TRBD1. V lost 6 bases and J lost 8; bases outside the gene matches: 12. Germline-derived CDR1 and CDR2 are LNHDA and SQIVND (reference sequence). The CDR3 is made up of 15 amino acids. This CDR3 reads CASRRKQGLPEKLFF. The CDR3 DNA follows: TGTGCCAGTAGAAGAAAACAGGGGTTACCCGAAAAACTGTTTTTT.

This rearrangement joins TRBV29-1 to TRBJ2-7, with 7 bases identical to TRBD2. V shed 6 bases, J shed 6 bases, and the junction held 14 bases outside the gene matches. Germline V gene sequence: CDR1 SQVTM, CDR2 ANQGSEA. The CDR3 length is 14 residues. This CDR3 reads CSVPSGGRSIEQYV. The CDR3 nucleotides read TGCAGCGTGCCTAGCGGAGGTAGGTCAATCGAGCAGTACGTC.

This sequence joins TRBV15 and TRBJ1-5, with 8 bases fitting TRBD1. The CDR3 extends over 15 amino acids. J lost 5 bases, V lost 2 bases, and 5 bases had no gene match. Germline CDR1 reads LNHNV; CDR2 reads YYDKDF (reference sequence). Here the CDR3 DNA reads TGTGCCACCAGCAGATCGGGACAGGACCATCAGCCCCAGCATTTT. It is translated as CATSRSGQDHQPQHF.

This clone was observed a single time. The chain links TRBV29-1 to TRBJ2-5; D might be TRBD2 (6 bases). Germline lookup yields CDR1 SQVTM and CDR2 ANQGSEA. The CDR3 totals 13 residues. Trimming removed 3 bases at V and 2 bases at J, with 10 bases between. CDR3 sequence: CSVDKGLQETQYF. The CDR3 bases are TGCAGCGTTGATAAGGGACTGCAAGAGACCCAGTACTTC.

The chain recombines TRBV2 with TRBJ1-3; D gene uncertain. CDR3 length: 16 residues. Germline V gene lookup returns CDR1 SNHLY and CDR2 FYNNEI. V was pared by 4 bases and J by 0 bases, with 13 bases between. The CDR3, as DNA: TGTGCCAGCAGTGTAGAAAGTCTGAGCTCTGGAAACACCATATATTTT. Protein product: CASSVESLSSGNTIYF.

V gene TRBV12-5 combines with J gene TRBJ2-1, with 13 bases identical to TRBD2. CDR1 and CDR2 (germline): LGHNT, FRNRAP. The CDR3 loop spans 17 amino acids. With V trimmed by 2 bases and J by 7 bases, 8 bases remained unmatched. The CDR3 protein is CASGLSRTSGSDNEQFF. CDR3 coding DNA: TGTGCTAGTGGTTTGTCTCGGACTAGCGGGAGTGATAATGAGCAGTTCTTC.

This chain's CDR3 is CASSQVSLYGYTF. In DNA, the CDR3 is TGTGCCAGCAGCCAAGTGAGTCTCTATGGCTACACCTTC. The chain links TRBV3-1 (or the pseudogene TRBV3-2) to TRBJ1-2; D remains ambiguous. The CDR3 extends over 13 amino acids. From germline, CDR1 is LGHDT and CDR2 YNNKEL (reference sequence). Between the trimmed V and J ends, which lost 1 base and 4 bases, there was a span of 7 bases.

V usage is TRBV19 and J usage is TRBJ1-1, with 7 bases identical to TRBD1. The length of the CDR3 is 15 residues. With V trimmed by 4 bases and J by 0 bases, 5 bases remained unmatched. The germline CDR1 and CDR2 sequences are LNHDA and SQIVND (reference sequence). CDR3 bases: TGTGCCAGTAGTAGGGACAGATCCCTGAACACTGAAGCTTTCTTT. Protein: CASSRDRSLNTEAFF.

V and J are TRBV3-1 (or the pseudogene TRBV3-2) and TRBJ1-6; 11 bases fit TRBD1. V trimming: 1 base; J trimming: 10 bases; junction bases outside the gene matches: 9. The germline V gene has CDR1 LGHDT and CDR2 YNNKEL (reference sequence). This CDR3 is 17 amino acids long. The chain's CDR3 is CASSQVLYRDRGSPLHF. CDR3 nucleotide sequence: TGTGCCAGCAGCCAAGTCCTATACCGGGACAGGGGGTCACCCCTCCACTTT.

V is TRBV9 and J is TRBJ2-1; 15 bases agree with TRBD2. Germline V gene lookup returns CDR1 SGDLS and CDR2 YYNGEE. Trimming cost V 0 bases and J 6 bases; bases outside gene matches: 10. The CDR3 length is 19 residues. The CDR3 DNA follows: TGTGCCAGCAGCGTAGTCGATGGACTAGCGGGAGGGGGTGGCAATGAGCAGTTCTTC. Its protein is CASSVVDGLAGGGGNEQFF. The whole variable domain, filled in from reference TRBV9 and TRBJ2-1, reads DSGVTQTPKHLITATGQRVTLRCSPRSGDLSVYWYQQSLDQGLQFLIQYYNGEERAKGNILERFSAQQFPDLHSELNLSSLELGDSALYFCASSVVDGLAGGGGNEQFFGPGTRLTVL.

Written as DNA, the CDR3 is TGTGCCAGCAGCAGACCGGGACTCCCATCAGAGGAGTTCTTC. As protein: CASSRPGLPSEEFF. V usage is TRBV11-2 and J usage is TRBJ2-1; possibly TRBD2 for D (6 bases). Germline V CDR1 and CDR2: SGHAT, FQNNGV. The germline V and J ends were trimmed by 5 bases and 14 bases, with 22 bases remaining between them. CDR3 length: 14 residues.

V is TRBV28 and J is TRBJ2-1; D remains unclear. With 5 bases removed from V and 7 bases from J, the gap between germline ends came to 3 bases. This CDR3 is built from 10 residues. Germline lookup yields CDR1 MDHEN and CDR2 SYDVKM. CDR3 DNA sequence: TGTGCCAGCAGTCAAAATGAGCAGTTCTTC. This gives the protein CASSQNEQFF. Using reference TRBV28 and TRBJ2-1 for the parts outside the CDR3, the full variable domain is DVKVTQSSRYLVKRTGEKVFLECVQDMDHENMFWYRQDPGLGLRLIYFSYDVKMKEKGDIPEGYSVSREKKERFSLILESASTNQTSMYLCASSQNEQFFGPGTRLTVL.

The gene calls are TRBV7-2 and TRBJ1-3, with D possibly TRBD1 on 5 matching bases. The V gene lost 2 bases and the J gene lost 4 bases, with 12 bases spanning the gap. CDR3 length: 15 amino acids. From germline, CDR1 is SGHTA and CDR2 FQGNSA. CDR3 DNA sequence: TGTGCCAGCAGCTTAAGCAGGGTGGGAGGAAACACCATATATTTT. This translates into CASSLSRVGGNTIYF.